These 9 T cell receptor beta chains originate from one sample sequenced in a study of T cell repertoires in cytomegalovirus infection. The antigens for these receptors are not known. TCRdb reprocessed the reads with MiXCR, giving one entry per CDR3 protein. The table lists about 830,000 distinct CDR3 sequences, 32% of them singletons. The sample in question was cultured CD8+ T cells from PBMCs, obtained from culture after CMV antigen stimulation. The receptors originated from a human donor in good health (CMV status not recorded). Some clones in this sample may be carry-over from other donors' samples.

There are many counts of this clonotype. This chain uses TRBV12-3 or TRBV12-4 with TRBJ2-3; D is uncertain. Between the trimmed V and J ends, which lost 5 bases and 3 bases, there was a span of 24 bases. CDR3 size: 18 residues. The CDR3 sequence: CASSPPGQAQIRTDTQYF. The CDR3 region has the DNA TGTGCCAGCAGTCCCCCGGGCCAGGCACAAATAAGGACAGATACGCAGTATTTT.

This clonotype showed up just a few times. CDR3 sequence: CASSSLPGQGDTEAFF. The CDR3 DNA is TGTGCCAGCAGCTCCCTCCCGGGACAGGGAGACACTGAAGCTTTCTTT. The V and J genes are TRBV9 and TRBJ1-1, with TRBD1 matching 9 bases. The CDR3 spans 16 residues. CDR1 and CDR2 from the germline V gene are SGDLS and YYNGEE. J was trimmed by 3 bases and V by 4 bases; bases with no gene match: 10.

Notes on this clonotype: A much larger clone sits a single nucleotide away, making a read error possible. The genes are TRBV7-6 and TRBJ1-3, with D tentatively TRBD1 (6 bases). The CDR3 has 16 amino acids. Germline loops: CDR1 SGHVS, CDR2 FNYEAQ. V lost 5 bases and J lost 0, with 14 bases in between. CDR3 protein: CASSLRDKDSGNTIYF. In DNA, the CDR3 is TGTGCCAGCAGCCTACGGGACAAAGACTCTGGAAACACCATATATTTT. The variable domain in full, completed from reference TRBV7-6 and TRBJ1-3, reads GAGVSQSPRYKVTKRGQDVALRCDPISGHVSLYWYRQALGQGPEFLTYFNYEAQQDKSGLPNDRFSAERPEGSISTLTIQRTEQRDSAMYRCASSLRDKDSGNTIYFGEGSWLTVV.

This clonotype was seen at least ten times. This chain joins TRBV7-9 and TRBJ1-4; D uncertain. Trimming took off 4 bases at V and 0 bases at J, with 12 bases between the two ends. Looked up from germline, CDR1 is SEHNR and CDR2 is FQNEAQ (reference sequence). The CDR3 loop spans 16 amino acids. The CDR3 DNA is TGTGCCAGCAGCTCTAGCCTAGATGCAACTAATGAAAAACTGTTTTTT. Residues: CASSSSLDATNEKLFF.

This clonotype was detected only a few times. The chain employs TRBV28 and TRBJ1-6; no firm D call. The V and J ends lost 10 bases and 6 bases respectively, with 16 bases between them. This CDR3 has 14 amino acids. Germline values: CDR1 MDHEN, CDR2 SYDVKM. The CDR3 DNA sequence: TGTGCCACCGCGGAGAGGGCTTTTAATTCACCCCTCCACTTT. Translation: CATAERAFNSPLHF. Full variable domain (outside the CDR3, taken from reference TRBV28 and TRBJ1-6): DVKVTQSSRYLVKRTGEKVFLECVQDMDHENMFWYRQDPGLGLRLIYFSYDVKMKEKGDIPEGYSVSREKKERFSLILESASTNQTSMYLCATAERAFNSPLHFGNGTRLTVT.

This clonotype has at least ten counts. This rearrangement joins TRBV7-8 to TRBJ1-5; D unclear. The CDR3 is 13 residues long. Looked up from germline, CDR1 is SGHVS and CDR2 is FQNEAQ. With 11 bases removed from V and 2 bases from J, the gap between germline ends came to 13 bases. The CDR3 region is CAAGEFGNQPQHF. The CDR3 coding sequence is TGTGCCGCTGGAGAATTCGGCAATCAGCCCCAGCATTTT.

The V gene is TRBV27, the J gene TRBJ2-1, with D maybe TRBD1 (6 bases). V lost 8 bases, J lost 5 bases, and 13 bases lay in between. Per the germline V gene, CDR1 is MNHEY and CDR2 is SMNVEV (reference sequence). The CDR3 runs to 13 residues. In DNA form, the CDR3 reads TGTGCCAGCCGTAAGGGACAAAACAATGAGCAGTTCTTC. This translates into CASRKGQNNEQFF.

V gene TRBV6-1 combines with J gene TRBJ1-4, with D possibly matching TRBD1 (5 bases). Trimming pared 2 bases from V and 12 bases from J, leaving 16 bases between. Germline assignment: CDR1 MNHNS and CDR2 SASEGT. The CDR3 is 14 residues long. The CDR3 reads CASSETQGKGELFF. The CDR3 DNA sequence: TGTGCCAGCAGTGAAACCCAGGGAAAAGGGGAACTGTTTTTT.

The chain links TRBV7-9 to TRBJ1-1, with D possibly matching TRBD1 (5 bases). The germline V gene has CDR1 SEHNR and CDR2 FQNEAQ (reference sequence). V lost 8 bases, J lost 7 bases, and 20 bases lay in between. This CDR3 region has 14 residues. In DNA form, the CDR3 reads TGTGCCAGCGCTCGGGGCCGGGTGGTCGGTGAAGCTTTCTTT. This sequence encodes CASARGRVVGEAFF.